This T cell receptor beta chain derives from a study of CD8+ T cells in alopecia areata. TCR sequencing used cDNA made by reverse transcription of extracted RNA. Data came from immunoSEQ multiplex PCR; TCRdb stores just in-frame clones and leaves some out. The sample consists of under 200,000 clones, less than 70% of them appearing once. Trimming took off 3 bases at V and 5 bases at J, with 4 bases between the two ends. Germline CDR1 and CDR2: KGHSH and LQKENI. The CDR3 has 11 amino acids. This clone showed up just a few times. Its cognate antigen is unknown. Other DNA sequences in the sample encode the same CDR3. Regarding treatment: oral pan-JAK inhibitor, 5-10 mg twice daily. Peripheral blood, together with lesional scalp punch biopsies, was collected from alopecia areata patients. Study observations and caveats: Under tofacitinib, numerous expanded lesional clonotypes remained detectable in scalp and blood. There were also resident alphabeta T cells of normal skin sequenced in scalp samples.

Sequencing was performed on CD4+ T cells sorted from blood, taken at week 4, from a patient treated with tofacitinib. The genes are TRBV18 and TRBJ2-5; D is undetermined. The clonotype comes from a human donor with alopecia areata. DNA of the CDR3: TGTGCCAGCTCACCGCTTGAGACCCAGTACTTC. Protein sequence: CASSPLETQYF. The whole variable domain, remainder taken from reference TRBV18 and TRBJ2-5, is NAGVMQNPRHLVRRRGQEARLRCSPMKGHSHVYWYRQLPEEGLKFMVYLQKENIIDESGMPKERFSAEFPKEGPSILRIQQVVRGDSAAYFCASSPLETQYFGPGTRLLVL.